This T cell receptor (beta chain) comes out of a study of shared clonotypes between healthy human individuals (dated by TCRdb to the early 2020s). A note on the overall study: A couple of women and a few men aged 18 to 49 years were included in the cohort. Per donor, three plates each were used for CD4 naive and CD4 memory, two for CD8 naive, and one for CD8 memory. The study deeply sequenced blood TCR repertoires of about 5 healthy adults to estimate repertoire size and the extent of clonotype sharing between individuals. To increase sequencing depth and limit assay-specific biases, different laboratories used diverse techniques to prepare libraries and sequence TCR repertoires. Each donor's leukapheresis produced roughly between about 0.8 and 8.9 billion PBMCs. Points the paper makes about the study in general: Around 5% of naive CD4, around 3.6% of naive CD8, 2.3% of memory CD4, and roughly 0.4% of memory CD8 clonotypes were shared across several donors. Rarefaction of sorted-subset datasets indicated incomplete sequencing despite the large sequencing depth. Higher generation probabilities were observed for clonotypes shared by all four sorted-subset donors than for non-shared clonotypes. Only blood was sampled, and tissue TCR repertoires likely differ from those in blood. Pairwise subsampling led to the expectation that sequencing depth would affect the degree of clonotype sharing among donors. Naive subsets generally had larger estimated clonotype richness than memory subsets. Because the study included only a small number of donors, the genetic and exposure-history diversity represented was limited.

Remarks on this clone: The target of this receptor is not known. Its ends do not fully match the called genes, so a read error is possible. The sample contains more than one DNA sequence encoding this CDR3.

Donors were healthy HIV-negative adults with no recently reported acute infections or vaccinations. Every donor was a Caucasian adult residing in Nashville, Tennessee, USA. CD4+ T cells were enriched by magnetic negative selection; naive cells were then positively selected on CD45RA, and the negative fraction formed the memory subset. Blood was collected by leukapheresis, and PBMCs were isolated by Ficoll-Histopaque density gradient centrifugation and then cryopreserved in liquid nitrogen vapor phase. Analytical flow cytometry was used to check the purity and quantity of each magnetically sorted T cell population. Genomic DNA was isolated from each sorted fraction and quantified by UV absorbance on a Nanodrop 2000c. Using the deep immunoSEQ assay, TCR CDR3 regions were amplified from genomic DNA by multiplex PCR. For each cell subset, the extracted genomic DNA was distributed evenly across all wells of several immunoSEQ 96-well plates, and each plate served as one replicate. For sorted subsets, about 0.2 ug genomic DNA, equal to some 28,000 T cell genomes, was loaded into each replicate PCR. Purified libraries were measured with a Qubit 3.0 fluorometer, size-checked on a Bioanalyzer 2100, and measured again with the KAPA Library Quantification kit. Every immunoSEQ 96-well plate was sequenced on a dedicated single-read 150-cycle Illumina NextSeq 550 flow cell. As for the authors' bioinformatics: The immunoSEQ output contained only junctional sequences without quality scores, so filtering could not match that applied to full-length reads. To assign V/J genes and CDR3, sequences were annotated against IMGT germline references using PyIR, a Python wrapper for IgBLAST v1.9. Reads were filtered out if the reads had weak V/J assignments (E-value above 1e-6), no CDR3, stop codons, out-of-frame junctions, or ambiguous translated residues. V3J clonotypes were defined by identical inferred V gene, J gene, and CDR3 amino acid sequence. Percentage overlap between repertoires was calculated by dividing the number of shared unique clonotypes by the size of the smaller repertoire. Richness of each repertoire was evaluated using RTK rarefaction, the Chao1 estimator, and Recon v2.1 estimates of unobserved clonotypes. OLGA was used to compute generation probabilities for all TCRbeta clonotypes that the gDNA method yielded from a few donors. This is the immuneACCESS table as TCRdb keeps it, with only in-frame sequences that have V and J called. A part of the clones is gone; compared with another copy, unresolved V genes explain less than half, and the rest is unexplained. The V and J calls and clone size were taken over from that table, and D and trimming were inferred from the DNA. In this sample the table shows about a million clones, approximately 80% of which occur a single time. Roughly 0.9% of the sample is taken by the ten largest.

The receptor was isolated from a man aged 18 to 29 in good health. Some clones in this sample may be carry-over from other donors' samples. Sequenced sample: memory CD4+ T cells from PBMCs. Reading the label with the study, this specimen's cell subset or site is: CD45RA-negative fraction.

Read as DNA, the sequence is TGTGCCACCAGCAGAGACGTCCGCGACGAGCAGTATTTC. Its product reads: CATSRDVRDEQYF. Recombination linked TRBV15 to TRBJ2-7, with the D gene too uncertain to name. Reading from cysteine to phenylalanine, the CDR3 counts 13 amino acids. The read is trimmed to its CDR3 DNA, 39 bases read in frame from base 1. For CDR1 and CDR2, the germline V gene (reference sequence) lists LNHNV and YYDKDF. When the CDR3 is completed using the reference TRBV15 and TRBJ2-7 genes on either side, the full variable domain is DAMVIQNPRYQVTQFGKPVTLSCSQTLNHNVMYWYQQKSSQAPKLLFHYYDKDFNNEADTPDNFQSRRPNTSFCFLDIRSPGLGDTAMYLCATSRDVRDEQYFGPGTRLTVT.